This T cell receptor beta chain was sequenced for a study of Graves' ophthalmopathy and Graves' hyperthyroidism. This clonotype has at least ten counts. No donor had other autoimmune disease, uncontrolled infection, pregnancy or lactation. CDR1 and CDR2 from the germline V gene are SGHVS and FQNEAQ. Trimming cost V 0 bases and J 3 bases, with 9 bases left between them. This CDR3 comprises 15 residues. Using RNA transcripts, the TCR beta CDR3 regions were amplified. In the first round, RT-PCR was carried out with HTBI primers, and a multiplex PCR formed the second round. TCRdb passed the multiplex PCR reads through MiXCR, listing each CDR3 protein once. Among roughly 50,000 distinct CDR3 sequences, 45% to 55% were seen once, and the ten largest hold about 4.9%.

The source is an adult woman with Graves' ophthalmopathy. The rearrangement uses TRBV7-8 and TRBJ1-5; no reliable D call. Sequencing used peripheral blood. Written as DNA, the CDR3 is TGTGCCAGCAGCTTAGCGGCGGAGCTCAATCAGCCCCAGCATTTT. This sequence encodes CASSLAAELNQPQHF.